The clone carrying this TCR beta chain was observed many times. The antigen is not known. The data stem from a study of T-cell reconstitution after alpha-beta-depleted transplantation in children. Study-wide results and limits: T-cell counts and diversity at one year post-transplant came mainly from newly produced T cells. About two months after transplant, alpha-beta T cells reportedly came from several hundred expanded graft clones. Surviving recipient cells, namely T cells and thymic progenitors, were the source of high day-60 TCRbeta diversity in some patients.

The germline V gene encodes CDR1 MNHEY and CDR2 SVGAGI. V shed 5 bases and J 2 bases; nucleotides not matched to a gene: 9. The length of the CDR3 is 17 residues. The library targeted TCRbeta and was prepared with unique molecular identifiers. One entry per CDR3 protein, called by TCRdb with MiXCR from the PCR reads. The top ten clones hold approximately 20% of a sample with roughly 70,000 distinct CDR3 sequences, roughly 4.4% of them seen once. This sample comprised PBMCs, mostly from graft donor cells, obtained 180 days after TCRalphabeta/CD19-depleted stem cell transplant. The receptor's source is a boy under two years old who had a stem cell transplant for acute myeloid leukemia, so the T cells may come from the graft donor. The V gene is TRBV6-5, the J gene TRBJ2-2; TRBD1 matches 9 bases. DNA for the CDR3: TGTGCCAGCAGTCGCCTTTGGGACAGGGCTAACACCGGGGAGCTGTTTTTT. The encoded protein is CASSRLWDRANTGELFF.